This TCR beta chain emerged from a study of beta chain features in type 1 diabetes. Study-wide points: No resolution was reached here on whether HLA type influences TCRB rearrangement.

The isolated RNA, all of it, was reverse transcribed, so expressed TCRB transcripts were what got sequenced. Naive, central memory and regulatory T cell samples yielded about 3.57 million reads on average. This table comes from immunoSEQ multiplex PCR, and its TCRdb copy is limited to in-frame clones, with some not included. Here the sample spans about 220,000 clones, about a tenth being singletons. Regarding this clone: The antigen is not known.

This TCR was sampled from a young man in good health. Input material: central memory CD4+ T cells from blood.

CDR3 region: CASTGGCTDTQYF. CDR3 bases: TGTGCCAGCACCGGGGGGTGCACAGATACGCAGTATTTT. This chain joins TRBV21-1 and TRBJ2-3; TRBD2, the table's D call, lacks a check against the DNA. TRBV21-1 is termed a pseudogene. CDR3 size: 13 residues.